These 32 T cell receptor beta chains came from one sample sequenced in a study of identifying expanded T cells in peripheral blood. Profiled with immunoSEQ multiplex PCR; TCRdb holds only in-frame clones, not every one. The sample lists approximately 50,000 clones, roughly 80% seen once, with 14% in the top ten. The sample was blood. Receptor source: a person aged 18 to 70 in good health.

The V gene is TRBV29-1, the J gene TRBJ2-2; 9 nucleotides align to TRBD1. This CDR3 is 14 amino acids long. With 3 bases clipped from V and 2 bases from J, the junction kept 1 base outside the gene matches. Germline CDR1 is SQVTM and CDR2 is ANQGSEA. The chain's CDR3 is CSVDTGGNTGELFF. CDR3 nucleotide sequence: TGCAGCGTTGACACAGGGGGCAACACCGGGGAGCTGTTTTTT.

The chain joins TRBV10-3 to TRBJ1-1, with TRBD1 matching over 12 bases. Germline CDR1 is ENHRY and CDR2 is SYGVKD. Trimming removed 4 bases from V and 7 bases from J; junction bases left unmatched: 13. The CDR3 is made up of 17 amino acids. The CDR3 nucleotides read TGTGCCATCAGTGCTTGGGGACAGGGGGCTCGACAAGGTGAAGCTTTCTTT. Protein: CAISAWGQGARQGEAFF.

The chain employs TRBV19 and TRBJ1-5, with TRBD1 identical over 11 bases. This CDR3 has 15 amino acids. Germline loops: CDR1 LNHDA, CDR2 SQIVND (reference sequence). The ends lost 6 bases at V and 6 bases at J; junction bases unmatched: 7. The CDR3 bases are TGTGCCAGTAGGAGGACAGGGGGCGCGAGTCAGCCCCAGCATTTT. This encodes CASRRTGGASQPQHF.

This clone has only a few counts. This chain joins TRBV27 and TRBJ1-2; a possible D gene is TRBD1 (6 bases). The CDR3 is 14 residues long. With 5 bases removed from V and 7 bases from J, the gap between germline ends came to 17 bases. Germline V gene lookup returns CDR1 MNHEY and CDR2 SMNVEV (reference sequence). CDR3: CASSAQGTPRGYTF. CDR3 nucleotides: TGTGCCAGCAGTGCACAGGGTACTCCTCGTGGCTACACCTTC.

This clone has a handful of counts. CDR3 loop: CASSPGQGREQYF. The DNA of the CDR3 is TGTGCCAGCAGCCCGGGACAGGGGCGCGAGCAGTACTTC. The J gene is TRBJ2-7, the V gene TRBV11-2; 10 nucleotides align to TRBD1. V lost 5 bases, J lost 6 bases, and 4 bases stayed unmatched. Germline V gene lookup returns CDR1 SGHAT and CDR2 FQNNGV. CDR3 length: 13 residues.

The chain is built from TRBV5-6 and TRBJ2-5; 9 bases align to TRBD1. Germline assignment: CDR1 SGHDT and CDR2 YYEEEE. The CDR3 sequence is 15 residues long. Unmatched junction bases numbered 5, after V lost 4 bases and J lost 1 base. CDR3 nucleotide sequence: TGTGCCAGCAGCCGCGTGGGACAGGGCCAAGAGACCCAGTACTTC. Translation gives CASSRVGQGQETQYF. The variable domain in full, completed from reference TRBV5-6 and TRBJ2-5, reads DAGVTQSPTHLIKTRGQQVTLRCSPKSGHDTVSWYQQALGQGPQFIFQYYEEEERQRGNFPDRFSGHQFPNYSSELNVNALLLGDSALYLCASSRVGQGQETQYFGPGTRLLVL.

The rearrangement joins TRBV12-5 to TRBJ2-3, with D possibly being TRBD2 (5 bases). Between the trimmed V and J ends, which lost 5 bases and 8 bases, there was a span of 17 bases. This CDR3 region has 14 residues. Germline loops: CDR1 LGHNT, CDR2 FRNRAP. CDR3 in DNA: TGTGCTAGTGGTACCCTAGCTGGTTTGGCTACGCAGTATTTT. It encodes CASGTLAGLATQYF.

The CDR3 sequence is CASSLTGTDSSGNTIYF. CDR3 coding DNA: TGTGCCAGCAGCCTAACCGGGACGGATAGCTCTGGAAACACCATATATTTT. The rearrangement links TRBV7-8 to TRBJ1-3; the D gene is possibly TRBD1 (5 bases). The CDR3 extends over 17 amino acids. From germline, CDR1 is SGHVS and CDR2 FQNEAQ. Trimming left V 5 bases short and J 0 bases short, with 17 bases between.

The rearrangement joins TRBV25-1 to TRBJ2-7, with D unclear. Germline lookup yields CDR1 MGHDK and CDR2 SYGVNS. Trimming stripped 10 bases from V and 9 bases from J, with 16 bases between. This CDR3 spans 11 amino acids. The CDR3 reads CATRFGFGQYF. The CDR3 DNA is TGTGCCACCCGGTTTGGGTTTGGGCAGTACTTC.

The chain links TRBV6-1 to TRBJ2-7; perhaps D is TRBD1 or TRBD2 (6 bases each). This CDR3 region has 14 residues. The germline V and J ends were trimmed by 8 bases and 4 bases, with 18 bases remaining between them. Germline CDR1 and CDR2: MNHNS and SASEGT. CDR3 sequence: CASGGETGVYEQYV. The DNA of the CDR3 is TGTGCCAGCGGCGGGGAGACAGGCGTTTACGAGCAGTACGTC.

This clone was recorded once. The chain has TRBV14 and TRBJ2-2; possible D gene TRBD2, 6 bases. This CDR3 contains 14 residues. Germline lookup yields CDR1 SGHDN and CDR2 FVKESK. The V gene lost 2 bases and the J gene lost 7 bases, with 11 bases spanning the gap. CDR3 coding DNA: TGTGCCAGCAGCCAAAGAGCGGGTGGCGGGGAGCTGTTTTTT. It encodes CASSQRAGGGELFF.

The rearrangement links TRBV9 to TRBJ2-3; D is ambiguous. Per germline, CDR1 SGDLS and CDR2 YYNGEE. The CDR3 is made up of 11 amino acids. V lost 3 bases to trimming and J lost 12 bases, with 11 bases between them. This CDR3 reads CASSDTSAQYF. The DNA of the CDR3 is TGTGCCAGCAGCGACACAAGTGCACAGTATTTT.

This CDR3 reads CASSPGQRNTGELFF. The CDR3 DNA reads TGTGCCAGCTCACCGGGACAAAGAAACACCGGGGAGCTGTTTTTT. The chain is built from TRBV18 and TRBJ2-2, with D possibly TRBD1 on 6 matching bases. V dropped 3 bases and J dropped 2 bases, with 10 bases sitting between them. The CDR3 has 15 residues. Germline CDR1 reads KGHSH; CDR2 reads LQKENI.

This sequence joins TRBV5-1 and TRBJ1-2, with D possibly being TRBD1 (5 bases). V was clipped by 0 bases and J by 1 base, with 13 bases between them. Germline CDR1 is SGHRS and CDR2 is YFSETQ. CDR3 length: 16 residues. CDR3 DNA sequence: TGCGCCAGCAGCTTGGCTGGGCAGGGCCATAACTATGGCTACACCTTC. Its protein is CASSLAGQGHNYGYTF.

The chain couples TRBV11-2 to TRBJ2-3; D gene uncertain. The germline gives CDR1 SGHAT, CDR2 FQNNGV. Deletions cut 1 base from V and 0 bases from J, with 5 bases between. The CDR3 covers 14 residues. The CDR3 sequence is CASSLGSSTDTQYF. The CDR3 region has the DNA TGTGCCAGCAGCTTAGGTTCAAGCACAGATACGCAGTATTTT.

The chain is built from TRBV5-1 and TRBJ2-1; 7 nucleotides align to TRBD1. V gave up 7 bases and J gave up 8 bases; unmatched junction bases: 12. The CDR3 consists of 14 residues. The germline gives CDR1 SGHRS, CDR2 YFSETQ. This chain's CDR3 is CASVRDRGPDEQFF. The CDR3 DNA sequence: TGCGCCAGCGTTAGGGACAGAGGACCGGATGAGCAGTTCTTC.

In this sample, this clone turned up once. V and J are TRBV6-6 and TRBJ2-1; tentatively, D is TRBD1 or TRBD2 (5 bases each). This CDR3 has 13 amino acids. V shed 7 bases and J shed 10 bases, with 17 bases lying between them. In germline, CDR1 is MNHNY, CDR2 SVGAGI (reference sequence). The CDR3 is CASTTPGAREQFF. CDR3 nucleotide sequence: TGTGCCAGCACCACGCCCGGGGCTCGGGAGCAGTTCTTC.

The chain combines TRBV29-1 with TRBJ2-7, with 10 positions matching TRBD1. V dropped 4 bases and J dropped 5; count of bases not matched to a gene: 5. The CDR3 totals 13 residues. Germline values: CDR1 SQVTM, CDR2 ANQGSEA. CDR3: CSVVGTGEHEQYF. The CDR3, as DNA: TGCAGCGTTGTAGGGACAGGGGAACACGAGCAGTACTTC.

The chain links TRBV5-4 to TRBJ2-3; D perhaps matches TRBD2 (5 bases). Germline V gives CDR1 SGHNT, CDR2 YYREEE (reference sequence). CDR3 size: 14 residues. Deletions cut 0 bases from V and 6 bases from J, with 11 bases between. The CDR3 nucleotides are TGTGCCAGCAGCTTGGTTACTAGAAAGGATACGCAGTATTTT. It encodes CASSLVTRKDTQYF.

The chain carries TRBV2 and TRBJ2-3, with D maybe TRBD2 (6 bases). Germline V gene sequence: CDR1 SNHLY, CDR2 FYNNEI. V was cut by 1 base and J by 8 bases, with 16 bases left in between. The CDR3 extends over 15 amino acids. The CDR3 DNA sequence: TGTGCCAGCAGTGAAGTTTCTTCGTGGGGGGTTACGCAGTATTTT. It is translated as CASSEVSSWGVTQYF.

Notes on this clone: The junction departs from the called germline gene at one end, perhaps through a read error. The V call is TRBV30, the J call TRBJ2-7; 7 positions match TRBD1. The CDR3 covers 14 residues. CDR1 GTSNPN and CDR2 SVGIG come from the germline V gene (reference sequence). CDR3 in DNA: TGTACCTGGAGTGTAAGTTGGGGACAGACGAGCTGGTACTTC. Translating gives CTWSVSWGQTSWYF. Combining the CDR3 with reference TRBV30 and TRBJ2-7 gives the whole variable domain SQTIHQWPATLVQPVGSPLSLECTVEGTSNPNLYWYRQAAGRGLQLLFYSVGIGQISSEVPQNLSASRPQDRQFILSSKKLLLSDSGFYLCTWSVSWGQTSWYFGPGTRLTVT.

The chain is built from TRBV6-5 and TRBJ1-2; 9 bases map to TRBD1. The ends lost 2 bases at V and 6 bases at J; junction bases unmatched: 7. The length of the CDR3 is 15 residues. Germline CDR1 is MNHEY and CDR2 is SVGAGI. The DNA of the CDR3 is TGTGCCAGCAGTTACGGCACAGGGGGCGCGGATGGCTACACCTTC. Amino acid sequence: CASSYGTGGADGYTF.

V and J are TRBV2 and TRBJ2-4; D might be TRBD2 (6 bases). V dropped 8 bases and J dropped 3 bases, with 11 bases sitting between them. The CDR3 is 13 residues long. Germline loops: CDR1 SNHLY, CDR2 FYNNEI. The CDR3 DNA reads TGTGCCAGCTCTGTGGGAGGCAAAAACATTCAGTACTTC. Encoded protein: CASSVGGKNIQYF.

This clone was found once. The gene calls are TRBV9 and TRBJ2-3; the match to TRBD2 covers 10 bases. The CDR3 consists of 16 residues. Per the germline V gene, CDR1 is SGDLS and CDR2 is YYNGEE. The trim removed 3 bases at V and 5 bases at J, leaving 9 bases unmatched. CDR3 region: CASSADSGRALDTQYF. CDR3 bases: TGTGCCAGCAGCGCCGACAGCGGGAGGGCCTTAGATACGCAGTATTTT.

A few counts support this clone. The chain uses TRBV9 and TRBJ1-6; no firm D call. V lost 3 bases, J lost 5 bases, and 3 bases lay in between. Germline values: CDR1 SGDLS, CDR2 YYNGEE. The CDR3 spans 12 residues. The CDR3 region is CASSDNNSPLHF. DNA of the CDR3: TGTGCCAGCAGCGATAATAATTCACCCCTCCACTTT.

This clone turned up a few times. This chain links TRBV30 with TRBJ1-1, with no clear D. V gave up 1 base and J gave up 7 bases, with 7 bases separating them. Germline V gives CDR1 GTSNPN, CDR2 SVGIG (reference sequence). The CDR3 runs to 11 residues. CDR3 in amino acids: CAWSERDEAFF. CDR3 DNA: TGTGCCTGGAGTGAGAGGGATGAAGCTTTCTTT. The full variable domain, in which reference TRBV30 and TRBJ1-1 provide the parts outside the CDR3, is SQTIHQWPATLVQPVGSPLSLECTVEGTSNPNLYWYRQAAGRGLQLLFYSVGIGQISSEVPQNLSASRPQDRQFILSSKKLLLSDSGFYLCAWSERDEAFFGQGTRLTVV.

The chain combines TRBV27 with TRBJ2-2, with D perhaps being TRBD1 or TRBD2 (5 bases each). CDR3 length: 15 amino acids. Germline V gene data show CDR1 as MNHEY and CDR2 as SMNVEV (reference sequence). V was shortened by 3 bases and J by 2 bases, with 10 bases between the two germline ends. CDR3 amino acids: CASSLLGVNTGELFF. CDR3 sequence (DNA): TGTGCCAGCAGTTTGTTGGGGGTTAACACCGGGGAGCTGTTTTTT.

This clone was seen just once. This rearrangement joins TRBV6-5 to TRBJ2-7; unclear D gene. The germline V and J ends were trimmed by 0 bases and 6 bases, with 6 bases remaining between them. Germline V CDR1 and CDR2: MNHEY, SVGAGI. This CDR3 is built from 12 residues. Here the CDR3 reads CASSYSGPEQYV. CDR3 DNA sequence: TGTGCCAGCAGTTACTCAGGTCCCGAGCAGTACGTC.

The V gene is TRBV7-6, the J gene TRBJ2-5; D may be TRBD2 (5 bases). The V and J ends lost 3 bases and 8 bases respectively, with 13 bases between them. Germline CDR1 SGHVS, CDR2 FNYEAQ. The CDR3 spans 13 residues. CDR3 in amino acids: CASSFGSRDTQYF. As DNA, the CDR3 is TGTGCCAGCAGCTTTGGCAGCCGGGATACCCAGTACTTC.

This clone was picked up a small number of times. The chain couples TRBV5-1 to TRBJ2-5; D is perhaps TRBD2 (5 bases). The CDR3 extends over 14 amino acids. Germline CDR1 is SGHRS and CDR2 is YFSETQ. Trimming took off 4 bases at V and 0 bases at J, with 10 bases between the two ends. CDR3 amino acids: CASSPTDYQETQYF. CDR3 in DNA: TGCGCCAGCAGCCCGACGGACTACCAAGAGACCCAGTACTTC.

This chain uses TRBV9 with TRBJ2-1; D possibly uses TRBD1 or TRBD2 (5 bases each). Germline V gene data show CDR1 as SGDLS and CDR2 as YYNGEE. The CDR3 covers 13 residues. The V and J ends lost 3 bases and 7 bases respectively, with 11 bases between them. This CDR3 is CASSARWGNEQFF. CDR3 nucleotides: TGTGCCAGCAGCGCCCGGTGGGGGAATGAGCAGTTCTTC.

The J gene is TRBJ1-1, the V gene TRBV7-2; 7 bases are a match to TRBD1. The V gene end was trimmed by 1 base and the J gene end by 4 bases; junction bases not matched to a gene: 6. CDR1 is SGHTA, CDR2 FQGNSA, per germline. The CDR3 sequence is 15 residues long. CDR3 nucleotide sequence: TGTGCCAGCAGCTTAGAAGGGGGCGCCATCACTGAAGCTTTCTTT. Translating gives CASSLEGGAITEAFF.